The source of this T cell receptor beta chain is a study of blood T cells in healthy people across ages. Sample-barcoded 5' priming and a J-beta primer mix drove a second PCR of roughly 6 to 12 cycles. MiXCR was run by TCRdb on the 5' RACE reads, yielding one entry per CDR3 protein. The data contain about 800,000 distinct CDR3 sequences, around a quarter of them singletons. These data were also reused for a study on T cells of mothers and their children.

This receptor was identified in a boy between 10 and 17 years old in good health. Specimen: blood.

The CDR3 sequence: CASSRQRTSGNNEQFF. CDR3 in DNA: TGTGCCAGCAGCCGACAGAGGACTAGCGGAAACAATGAGCAGTTCTTC. The chain uses TRBV3-1 and TRBJ2-1, with TRBD2 identical over 10 bases. This CDR3 has 16 residues. The J segment lost 5 bases and the V segment lost 4 bases, leaving 8 bases of the junction unmatched. The germline V gene encodes CDR1 LGHDT and CDR2 YNNKEL (reference sequence).